This T cell receptor beta chain was captured in a study of blood T cells in healthy people across ages. Turning to the study itself: About one barcoded TCR beta cDNA was captured per two T cells. General study findings and limits: The unknown donor CMV status may have confounded expanded clonotype changes.

V gave up 5 bases and J gave up 4 bases; unmatched junction bases: 7. There are 15 residues in the CDR3. At least 7 million PBMCs were isolated per sample. For the second PCR, which ran for roughly 7 to 11 cycles, a sample-barcoded 5' primer and a J-beta primer mix were used. Using its own MiXCR run on the 5' RACE reads, TCRdb lists one record per CDR3 protein. This repertoire shows over 1.5 million distinct CDR3 sequences, around 50% found once; its top ten account for over 2%. As to this clonotype: Its target is not known.

The sample taken for sequencing was blood. This chain links TRBV12-3 or TRBV12-4 with TRBJ2-7; the match to TRBD1 covers 11 bases. The origin of this receptor is a woman in her thirties or forties in good health. CDR3 sequence reads: CASSPWDRGVYEQYF. The DNA of the CDR3 is TGTGCCAGCAGTCCCTGGGACAGGGGGGTATACGAGCAGTACTTC.